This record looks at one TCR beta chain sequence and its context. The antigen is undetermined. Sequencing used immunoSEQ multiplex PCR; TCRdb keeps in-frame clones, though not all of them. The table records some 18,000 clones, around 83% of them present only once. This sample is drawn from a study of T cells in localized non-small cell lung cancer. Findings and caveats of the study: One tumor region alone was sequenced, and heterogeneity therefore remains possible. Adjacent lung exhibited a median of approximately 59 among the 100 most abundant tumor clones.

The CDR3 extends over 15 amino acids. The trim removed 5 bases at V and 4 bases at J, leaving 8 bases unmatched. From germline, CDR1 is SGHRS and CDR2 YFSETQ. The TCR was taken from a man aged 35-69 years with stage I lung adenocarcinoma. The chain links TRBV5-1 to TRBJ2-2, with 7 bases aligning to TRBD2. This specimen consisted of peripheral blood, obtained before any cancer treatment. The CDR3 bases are TGCGCCAGCAGTCTAGGGAGGGTTAGCACCGGGGAGCTGTTTTTT. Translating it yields CASSLGRVSTGELFF.